The rows below give T cell receptor beta chains drawn from one sample of a study of blood T cell repertoires in COVID-19. Here immunoSEQ multiplex PCR was the method, and the copy in TCRdb shows in-frame clones only, minus some. Here the sample spans about 490,000 clones, roughly 88% being singletons. Sequenced input: peripheral blood. The receptors come from a human donor in a cohort sampled during active COVID-19. Both conserved end residues are part of each CDR3. The D gene is left open where the match is weak. Part of the rows lack a size; the others show once, few, many or a class for expanded clones.

CDR3: CSVDSRESTGELFF; DNA: TGCAGCGTTGACTCGCGGGAGTCGACCGGGGAGCTGTTTTTT; size: NA; V: TRBV29-1; J: TRBJ2-2; D: TRBD2
CDR3: CASSQGGQAADTQYF; DNA: TGTGCTAGCAGCCAAGGAGGGCAGGCCGCCGATACGCAGTATTTT; size: NA; V: TRBV7-7; J: TRBJ2-3; D: NA
CDR3: CASSQGLAEGTNNEQFF; DNA: TGTGCCAGCAGCCAAGGGTTAGCGGAGGGAACTAACAATGAGCAGTTCTTC; size: NA; V: TRBV3-1/TRBV3-2; J: TRBJ2-1; D: NA
CDR3: CASSLPAGGQGVNEQFF; DNA: TGTGCCAGCAGTTTACCAGCGGGAGGGCAAGGGGTCAATGAGCAGTTCTTC; size: NA; V: TRBV27; J: TRBJ2-1; D: TRBD2
CDR3: CASFRGGSANTGELFF; DNA: TGTGCCAGCTTTCGGGGGGGCTCCGCGAACACCGGGGAGCTGTTTTTT; size: NA; V: TRBV7-2; J: TRBJ2-2; D: TRBD2
CDR3: CASSFGGDNYGYTF; DNA: TGTGCCAGCAGTTTTGGAGGGGATAACTATGGCTACACCTTC; size: NA; V: TRBV28; J: TRBJ1-2; D: NA
CDR3: CASHPNRGSPLHF; DNA: TGTGCCAGCCACCCGAACCGTGGCTCACCCCTCCACTTT; size: NA; V: TRBV5-6; J: TRBJ1-6; D: NA
CDR3: CASSYFLSGANVLTF; DNA: TGTGCCAGCAGTTACTTCCTCTCTGGGGCCAACGTCCTGACTTTC; size: NA; V: TRBV6-5; J: TRBJ2-6; D: NA
CDR3: CASSSSGGYGYTF; DNA: TGTGCCAGCAGCTCTTCGGGAGGCTATGGCTACACCTTC; size: NA; V: TRBV7-2; J: TRBJ1-2; D: NA
CDR3: CASSVQDSDTEAFF; DNA: TGTGCCAGCAGCGTACAGGACAGCGACACTGAAGCTTTCTTT; size: NA; V: TRBV9; J: TRBJ1-1; D: NA
CDR3: CASSSTPGQGASGYTF; DNA: TGCGCCAGCAGCTCCACGCCGGGACAGGGGGCAAGCGGCTACACCTTC; size: NA; V: TRBV5-1; J: TRBJ1-2; D: TRBD1
CDR3: CASSYSSGQGAREQYF; DNA: TGTGCCAGCAGTTACTCGTCGGGACAGGGGGCGAGAGAGCAGTACTTC; size: NA; V: TRBV6-2/TRBV6-3; J: TRBJ2-7; D: TRBD1
CDR3: CASSQMRSPLHF; DNA: TGTGCCAGCAGCCAGATGCGGTCACCCCTCCACTTT; size: NA; V: TRBV3-1/TRBV3-2; J: TRBJ1-6; D: NA
CDR3: CASSQVGQLNYGYTF; DNA: TGTGCCAGCAGCCAAGTCGGACAGCTCAACTATGGCTACACCTTC; size: once; V: TRBV3-1/TRBV3-2; J: TRBJ1-2; D: NA
CDR3: CASSPTQYEQYF; DNA: TGTGCCAGCAGCCCTACCCAATACGAGCAGTACTTC; size: few; V: TRBV7-2; J: TRBJ2-7; D: NA
CDR3: CASSYSRRMNTEAFF; DNA: TGTGCCAGCAGTTACTCCAGGCGCATGAACACTGAAGCTTTCTTT; size: NA; V: TRBV6-5; J: TRBJ1-1; D: NA
CDR3: CASSLGLAGPEQFF; DNA: TGTGCCAGCAGCTTAGGACTAGCGGGACCTGAGCAGTTCTTC; size: NA; V: TRBV7-9; J: TRBJ2-1; D: TRBD2
CDR3: CASSLTRGRWVNEKLFF; DNA: TGTGCCAGCAGTTTAACCAGGGGGCGCTGGGTTAATGAAAAACTGTTTTTT; size: NA; V: TRBV27; J: TRBJ1-4; D: TRBD1
CDR3: CASSSGTNPTYEQYF; DNA: TGTGCCAGCAGTAGCGGGACAAATCCTACCTACGAGCAGTACTTC; size: NA; V: TRBV4-2; J: TRBJ2-7; D: TRBD2
CDR3: CASSVDLAAYNEQFF; DNA: TGTGCCAGCAGCGTAGATCTAGCAGCCTACAATGAGCAGTTCTTC; size: once; V: TRBV9; J: TRBJ2-1; D: NA
CDR3: CASSFGTGEFTDTQYF; DNA: TGTGCCAGCAGCTTCGGTACGGGAGAATTCACAGATACGCAGTATTTT; size: few; V: TRBV5-8; J: TRBJ2-3; D: NA
CDR3: CASSTNLAGGPDEQYF; DNA: TGTGCCAGCAGCACAAATCTAGCGGGAGGGCCTGACGAGCAGTACTTC; size: NA; V: TRBV5-6; J: TRBJ2-7; D: TRBD2
CDR3: CASSPGQGAYSYNSPLHF; DNA: TGCGCCAGCAGCCCTGGACAGGGGGCTTACTCCTATAATTCACCCCTCCACTTT; size: NA; V: TRBV4-1; J: TRBJ1-6; D: TRBD1
CDR3: CASSLYQAQTGELFF; DNA: TGCGCCAGCAGCTTGTACCAAGCGCAGACCGGGGAGCTGTTTTTT; size: NA; V: TRBV5-1; J: TRBJ2-2; D: NA
CDR3: CASSYLGQGWETQYF; DNA: TGTGCCAGCAGTTACCTGGGACAGGGGTGGGAGACCCAGTACTTC; size: NA; V: TRBV6-5; J: TRBJ2-5; D: TRBD1
CDR3: CASSLAAGLGYEQYF; DNA: TGTGCCAGCAGCTTAGCGGCGGGACTAGGCTACGAGCAGTACTTC; size: once; V: TRBV7-2; J: TRBJ2-7; D: TRBD2
CDR3: CASSPRSPGQALNTEAFF; DNA: TGTGCCAGCTCACCTCGAAGCCCGGGACAGGCCTTGAACACTGAAGCTTTCTTT; size: NA; V: TRBV18; J: TRBJ1-1; D: TRBD1
CDR3: CASSRVLPEAFF; DNA: TGTGCCAGCAGCCGGGTGCTACCTGAAGCTTTCTTT; size: NA; V: TRBV13; J: TRBJ1-1; D: NA
CDR3: CASGGQADPFEAFF; DNA: TGCGCCAGCGGGGGACAGGCCGACCCGTTTGAAGCTTTCTTT; size: NA; V: TRBV5-1; J: TRBJ1-1; D: TRBD1
CDR3: CASSFNRGYYEQYF; DNA: TGTGCCAGCAGCTTTAACAGGGGGTACTACGAGCAGTACTTC; size: NA; V: TRBV7-2; J: TRBJ2-7; D: TRBD1
CDR3: CASSLGQRGYTF; DNA: TGTGCCAGCAGCTTAGGGCAGCGAGGCTACACCTTC; size: few; V: TRBV7-2; J: TRBJ1-2; D: NA
CDR3: CASSLVETSGHHEQYF; DNA: TGTGCCAGCAGCTTAGTAGAGACTAGCGGACACCACGAGCAGTACTTC; size: few; V: TRBV7-6; J: TRBJ2-7; D: TRBD2
CDR3: CASSRTSANVLTF; DNA: TGTGCCAGCAGCCGTACATCGGCCAACGTCCTGACTTTC; size: many; V: TRBV7-3; J: TRBJ2-6; D: NA
CDR3: CASSISAGGAYEQYF; DNA: TGTGCCAGCAGCATCTCAGCGGGAGGAGCCTACGAGCAGTACTTC; size: NA; V: TRBV7-8; J: TRBJ2-7; D: TRBD2
CDR3: CASSILRTGGIYGYTF; DNA: TGTGCCAGCAGTATCCTGAGGACAGGGGGCATCTATGGCTACACCTTC; size: NA; V: TRBV27; J: TRBJ1-2; D: TRBD1
CDR3: CASSRDSGYGYTF; DNA: TGTGCCAGCAGCCGGGACTCAGGCTATGGCTACACCTTC; size: once; V: TRBV5-5; J: TRBJ1-2; D: NA
CDR3: CASSQGGALFDEQFF; DNA: TGCGCCAGCAGCCAAGGGGGCGCGTTGTTTGATGAGCAGTTCTTC; size: NA; V: TRBV4-3; J: TRBJ2-1; D: NA
CDR3: CASSRETEKPYNSPLHF; DNA: TGTGCCAGCAGCCGGGAAACAGAAAAACCTTATAATTCACCCCTCCACTTT; size: NA; V: TRBV7-2; J: TRBJ1-6; D: NA
CDR3: CASSPGPGGQSYEQYF; DNA: TGCGCCAGCAGCCCCGGCCCCGGGGGACAGTCCTACGAGCAGTACTTC; size: few; V: TRBV5-1; J: TRBJ2-7; D: NA
CDR3: CASSIATPRGRNTEAFF; DNA: TGTGCCAGTAGTATAGCGACCCCACGAGGAAGGAACACTGAAGCTTTCTTT; size: NA; V: TRBV19; J: TRBJ1-1; D: NA
CDR3: CASSQGWVGGMGSGELFF; DNA: TGTGCCAGCAGCCAAGGATGGGTCGGGGGAATGGGGTCCGGGGAGCTGTTTTTT; size: NA; V: TRBV3-1/TRBV3-2; J: TRBJ2-2; D: NA
CDR3: CASSPIDRGGNQPQHF; DNA: TGTGCCAGCAGTCCCATTGACAGGGGGGGAAATCAGCCCCAGCATTTT; size: NA; V: TRBV6-2/TRBV6-3; J: TRBJ1-5; D: TRBD1
CDR3: CASSWTGDTDTQYF; DNA: TGTGCCAGCAGCTGGACAGGGGACACAGATACGCAGTATTTT; size: NA; V: TRBV5-4; J: TRBJ2-3; D: TRBD1
CDR3: CASSRQTGGSGNTIYF; DNA: TGTGCCAGCAGCAGACAGACAGGGGGGTCTGGAAACACCATATATTTT; size: NA; V: TRBV6-6; J: TRBJ1-3; D: TRBD1
CDR3: CASSSLADNEQFF; DNA: TGCGCCAGCAGCTCACTAGCGGACAATGAGCAGTTCTTC; size: NA; V: TRBV5-1; J: TRBJ2-1; D: TRBD2
CDR3: CASRGGVSSGNTIYF; DNA: TGCGCCAGCAGGGGAGGGGTCAGCTCTGGAAACACCATATATTTT; size: NA; V: TRBV5-1; J: TRBJ1-3; D: NA